These T cell receptor beta chains were read from a single sample in a study of blood T cell repertoires in COVID-19. Using immunoSEQ multiplex PCR, the repertoire was profiled, and TCRdb retains in-frame clones only, with some absent. The sample includes a few hundred thousand clones, roughly 86% seen only once; the top ten take 1.5% to 2%. The sample comprised peripheral blood. These receptors were collected from a woman aged 50 to 60 with acute or convalescent COVID-19. CDR3s include the opening cysteine and the closing phenylalanine or tryptophan. The D gene is left open where the match is weak. Size values are once, few and many counts, or a class for expanded clones, and some rows have none.

j_gene: TRBJ2-1
d_gene: TRBD2
v_gene: TRBV18
abundance: once
CDR3aa: CASSPPGTSGSNEQFF
CDR3nt: TGTGCCAGCTCACCACCCGGGACTAGCGGGTCAAATGAGCAGTTCTTC

j_gene: TRBJ1-5
d_gene: NA
v_gene: TRBV28
abundance: NA
CDR3aa: CASSSVNQPQHF
CDR3nt: TGTGCCAGCAGTTCTGTAAATCAGCCCCAGCATTTT

j_gene: TRBJ2-4
d_gene: TRBD2
v_gene: TRBV19
abundance: NA
CDR3aa: CASWDRVTSGRPIQYF
CDR3nt: TGTGCCAGTTGGGATAGGGTAACTAGCGGGAGACCCATTCAGTACTTC

j_gene: TRBJ1-2
d_gene: TRBD1
v_gene: TRBV28
abundance: NA
CDR3aa: CASSLDRELGGYTF
CDR3nt: TGTGCCAGCAGTTTGGACAGGGAGTTGGGTGGCTACACCTTC

j_gene: TRBJ2-5
d_gene: TRBD1
v_gene: TRBV25-1
abundance: NA
CDR3aa: CASSNRDRGVETQYF
CDR3nt: TGTGCCAGCAGTAACCGGGACAGGGGTGTTGAGACCCAGTACTTC

j_gene: TRBJ2-1
d_gene: TRBD2
v_gene: TRBV5-1
abundance: NA
CDR3aa: CASRPPGLAGYNEQFF
CDR3nt: TGCGCCAGCAGACCACCGGGACTAGCGGGTTACAATGAGCAGTTCTTC

j_gene: TRBJ2-7
d_gene: TRBD1
v_gene: TRBV6-5
abundance: NA
CDR3aa: CASSYNGQDGEQYF
CDR3nt: TGTGCCAGCAGTTACAACGGACAGGATGGCGAGCAGTACTTC

j_gene: TRBJ2-3
d_gene: NA
v_gene: TRBV24-1
abundance: NA
CDR3aa: CATSGNSGFADTQYF
CDR3nt: TGTGCCACCAGTGGGAATAGCGGCTTCGCAGATACGCAGTATTTT

j_gene: TRBJ2-2
d_gene: TRBD2
v_gene: TRBV7-2
abundance: NA
CDR3aa: CASSTSGNTGELFF
CDR3nt: TGTGCCAGCAGCACTAGCGGGAACACCGGGGAGCTGTTTTTT

j_gene: TRBJ2-7
d_gene: TRBD2
v_gene: TRBV7-8
abundance: NA
CDR3aa: CASSLVRTSGSPEQYF
CDR3nt: TGTGCCAGCAGCTTAGTTAGGACTAGCGGGAGCCCCGAGCAGTACTTC

j_gene: TRBJ2-3
d_gene: TRBD1
v_gene: TRBV5-1
abundance: NA
CDR3aa: CASSWGPGQGTDTQYF
CDR3nt: TGCGCCAGCAGCTGGGGGCCGGGACAGGGCACAGATACGCAGTATTTT

j_gene: TRBJ1-5
d_gene: TRBD1
v_gene: TRBV19
abundance: NA
CDR3aa: CASSGTAGQPQHF
CDR3nt: TGTGCCAGTAGTGGGACAGCCGGACAGCCCCAGCATTTT

j_gene: TRBJ2-1
d_gene: TRBD2
v_gene: TRBV5-5
abundance: NA
CDR3aa: CASRTGTSGRLYNEQFF
CDR3nt: TGTGCCAGCAGGACCGGGACTAGCGGGAGACTGTACAATGAGCAGTTCTTC

j_gene: TRBJ2-7
d_gene: TRBD2
v_gene: TRBV5-4
abundance: NA
CDR3aa: CASSLSPSGFYEQYF
CDR3nt: TGTGCCAGCAGCTTGTCTCCTAGCGGTTTCTACGAGCAGTACTTC

j_gene: TRBJ2-1
d_gene: TRBD2
v_gene: TRBV19
abundance: NA
CDR3aa: CASSISGLVYNEQFF
CDR3nt: TGTGCCAGTAGTATATCGGGACTAGTGTACAATGAGCAGTTCTTC

j_gene: TRBJ2-2
d_gene: TRBD2
v_gene: TRBV11-2
abundance: NA
CDR3aa: CASSFTGRAPNTGELFF
CDR3nt: TGTGCCAGCAGCTTCACTGGGAGGGCTCCGAACACCGGGGAGCTGTTTTTT

j_gene: TRBJ1-5
d_gene: TRBD1
v_gene: TRBV6-2/TRBV6-3
abundance: NA
CDR3aa: CASSYRDSYQPQHF
CDR3nt: TGTGCCAGCAGTTACCGGGACAGTTATCAGCCCCAGCATTTT

j_gene: TRBJ2-1
d_gene: NA
v_gene: TRBV7-9
abundance: NA
CDR3aa: CASSFLAEQFF
CDR3nt: TGTGCCAGCAGCTTTCTAGCGGAGCAGTTCTTC

j_gene: TRBJ2-5
d_gene: TRBD2
v_gene: TRBV7-2
abundance: NA
CDR3aa: CASSLTGTSGSPRGETQYF
CDR3nt: TGTGCCAGCAGCCTCACCGGGACTAGCGGGAGCCCCCGTGGGGAGACCCAGTACTTC

j_gene: TRBJ2-1
d_gene: TRBD1
v_gene: TRBV12-5
abundance: NA
CDR3aa: CASGFEQGMYNEQFF
CDR3nt: TGTGCTAGTGGTTTCGAACAGGGGATGTACAATGAGCAGTTCTTC

j_gene: TRBJ2-7
d_gene: NA
v_gene: TRBV28
abundance: NA
CDR3aa: CASKGDPYEQYF
CDR3nt: TGTGCCAGCAAGGGGGACCCCTACGAGCAGTACTTC

j_gene: TRBJ2-1
d_gene: TRBD2
v_gene: TRBV5-1
abundance: NA
CDR3aa: CASSVRWSGTSAQGRNEQFF
CDR3nt: TGCGCCAGCAGCGTGAGATGGTCCGGGACTAGCGCCCAGGGGCGCAATGAGCAGTTCTTC

j_gene: TRBJ2-7
d_gene: NA
v_gene: TRBV27
abundance: NA
CDR3aa: CASSPRQTYYEQYF
CDR3nt: TGTGCCAGCAGTCCGCGACAGACCTACTACGAGCAGTACTTC

j_gene: TRBJ2-4
d_gene: NA
v_gene: TRBV21-1
abundance: NA
CDR3aa: CASSTLFRDSLAKNIQYF
CDR3nt: TGTGCCAGCAGCACTTTATTCCGGGACAGCCTAGCCAAAAACATTCAGTACTTC

j_gene: TRBJ1-4
d_gene: TRBD1
v_gene: TRBV2
abundance: once
CDR3aa: CASSQGTDEKLFF
CDR3nt: TGTGCCAGCAGTCAGGGGACAGATGAAAAACTGTTTTTT

j_gene: TRBJ1-3
d_gene: NA
v_gene: TRBV10-3
abundance: few
CDR3aa: CAISDWASTGNTIYF
CDR3nt: TGTGCCATCAGTGACTGGGCCTCAACTGGAAACACCATATATTTT

j_gene: TRBJ2-1
d_gene: NA
v_gene: TRBV19
abundance: NA
CDR3aa: CASSRHAIASSYNEQFF
CDR3nt: TGTGCCAGTAGCCGTCACGCGATAGCGAGCTCCTACAATGAGCAGTTCTTC

j_gene: TRBJ2-2
d_gene: NA
v_gene: TRBV19
abundance: NA
CDR3aa: CASINEVSPGELFF
CDR3nt: TGTGCCAGTATCAATGAGGTTTCTCCCGGGGAGCTGTTTTTT

j_gene: TRBJ1-4
d_gene: NA
v_gene: TRBV5-4
abundance: NA
CDR3aa: CASSLVGTGEEKLFF
CDR3nt: TGTGCCAGCAGCTTGGTCGGGACGGGGGAAGAAAAACTGTTTTTT

j_gene: TRBJ2-7
d_gene: NA
v_gene: TRBV23-1
abundance: NA
CDR3aa: CASSQSLVSRGDSYEQYF
CDR3nt: TGCGCCAGCAGTCAATCTCTCGTCTCTCGCGGGGACTCCTACGAGCAGTACTTC

j_gene: TRBJ1-3
d_gene: NA
v_gene: TRBV7-2
abundance: NA
CDR3aa: CASRQSSGNTIYF
CDR3nt: TGTGCCAGCAGACAGAGCTCTGGAAACACCATATATTTT

j_gene: TRBJ2-3
d_gene: TRBD2
v_gene: TRBV7-2
abundance: NA
CDR3aa: CASSLGASGMADTQYF
CDR3nt: TGTGCCAGCAGCTTAGGGGCGAGCGGGATGGCGGATACGCAGTATTTT

j_gene: TRBJ2-7
d_gene: TRBD1
v_gene: TRBV19
abundance: NA
CDR3aa: CASSPDRARMNEQYF
CDR3nt: TGTGCCAGTAGTCCGGACAGGGCTCGGATGAACGAGCAGTACTTC

j_gene: TRBJ2-2
d_gene: TRBD2
v_gene: TRBV25-1
abundance: NA
CDR3aa: CASSEGLAGVSRELFF
CDR3nt: TGTGCCAGCAGTGAAGGACTAGCGGGAGTCTCCCGGGAGCTGTTTTTT

j_gene: TRBJ2-7
d_gene: NA
v_gene: TRBV28
abundance: NA
CDR3aa: CASSLPLLAWSMYF
CDR3nt: TGTGCCAGCAGTCTCCCATTGTTAGCCTGGAGCATGTACTTC

j_gene: TRBJ1-1
d_gene: NA
v_gene: TRBV11-3
abundance: NA
CDR3aa: CASSLDRVATEAFF
CDR3nt: TGTGCCAGCAGCTTAGACAGGGTGGCGACTGAAGCTTTCTTT

j_gene: TRBJ2-7
d_gene: TRBD2
v_gene: TRBV7-2
abundance: NA
CDR3aa: CASSISGTPEGEQYF
CDR3nt: TGTGCCAGCAGCATCAGCGGGACTCCTGAGGGGGAGCAGTACTTC

j_gene: TRBJ2-3
d_gene: NA
v_gene: TRBV27
abundance: NA
CDR3aa: CASSPGTDTQYF
CDR3nt: TGTGCCAGCAGTCCGGGAACAGATACGCAGTATTTT

j_gene: TRBJ2-3
d_gene: TRBD2
v_gene: TRBV7-2
abundance: NA
CDR3aa: CASSSQVTSSTDTQYF
CDR3nt: TGTGCCAGCAGCTCCCAGGTGACTAGCAGCACAGATACGCAGTATTTT

j_gene: TRBJ2-3
d_gene: TRBD2
v_gene: TRBV5-5
abundance: NA
CDR3aa: CASSRGWTSGSTDTQYF
CDR3nt: TGTGCCAGCAGCCGCGGTTGGACTAGCGGGAGCACAGATACGCAGTATTTT

j_gene: TRBJ2-7
d_gene: TRBD1
v_gene: TRBV5-6
abundance: once
CDR3aa: CASSFPGTGGPYEQYF
CDR3nt: TGTGCCAGCAGCTTTCCCGGGACAGGGGGCCCCTACGAGCAGTACTTC

j_gene: TRBJ2-7
d_gene: NA
v_gene: TRBV21-1
abundance: NA
CDR3aa: CASSHQWDSGSSYEQYF
CDR3nt: TGTGCCAGCAGCCACCAGTGGGATAGCGGGAGCTCCTACGAGCAGTACTTC

j_gene: TRBJ2-1
d_gene: TRBD2
v_gene: TRBV9
abundance: once
CDR3aa: CASSPRYGTSGYNEQFF
CDR3nt: TGTGCCAGCAGCCCCCGATACGGGACTAGCGGTTACAATGAGCAGTTCTTC

j_gene: TRBJ2-7
d_gene: TRBD1
v_gene: TRBV19
abundance: NA
CDR3aa: CASGQGRDEQYF
CDR3nt: TGTGCCAGCGGACAGGGAAGGGACGAGCAGTACTTC

j_gene: TRBJ2-5
d_gene: NA
v_gene: TRBV15
abundance: NA
CDR3aa: CATSRTGGFQETQYF
CDR3nt: TGTGCCACCAGCAGAACCGGCGGGTTCCAAGAGACCCAGTACTTC

j_gene: TRBJ2-7
d_gene: TRBD1
v_gene: TRBV4-2
abundance: NA
CDR3aa: CASSRPGQGAYEQYF
CDR3nt: TGTGCCAGCAGCCGGCCGGGACAGGGGGCTTACGAGCAGTACTTC

j_gene: TRBJ1-1
d_gene: NA
v_gene: TRBV27
abundance: NA
CDR3aa: CASRPGARVEAFF
CDR3nt: TGTGCCAGCAGACCAGGGGCCAGGGTAGAAGCTTTCTTT

j_gene: TRBJ2-7
d_gene: NA
v_gene: TRBV13
abundance: NA
CDR3aa: CASSLSGLANYEQYF
CDR3nt: TGTGCCAGCAGCTTATCCGGTTTAGCTAACTACGAGCAGTACTTC

j_gene: TRBJ1-1
d_gene: NA
v_gene: TRBV9
abundance: NA
CDR3aa: CASSAGPNTEAFF
CDR3nt: TGTGCCAGCAGCGCTGGGCCGAACACTGAAGCTTTCTTT